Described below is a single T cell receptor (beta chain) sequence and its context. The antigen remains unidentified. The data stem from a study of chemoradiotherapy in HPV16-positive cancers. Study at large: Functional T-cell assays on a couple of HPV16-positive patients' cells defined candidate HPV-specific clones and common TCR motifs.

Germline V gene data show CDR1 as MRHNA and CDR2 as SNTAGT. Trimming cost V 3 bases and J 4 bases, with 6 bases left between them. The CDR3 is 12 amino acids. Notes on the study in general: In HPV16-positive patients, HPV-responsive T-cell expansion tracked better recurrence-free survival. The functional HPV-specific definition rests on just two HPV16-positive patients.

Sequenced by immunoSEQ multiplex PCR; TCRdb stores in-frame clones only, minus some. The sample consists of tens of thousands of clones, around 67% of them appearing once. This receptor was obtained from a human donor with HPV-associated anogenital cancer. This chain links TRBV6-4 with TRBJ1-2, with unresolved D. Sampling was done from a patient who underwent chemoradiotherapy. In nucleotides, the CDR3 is TGTGCCAGCAGTGATGGTGGCTATGGCTACACCTTC. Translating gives CASSDGGYGYTF.